This is a list of T cell receptor beta chains from one sample in a study of graft-versus-host responses after intestinal transplantation. Method: immunoSEQ multiplex PCR; TCRdb's copy keeps in-frame clones and lacks some. Of about 78,000 clones in the sample, 90% were seen once. Antigens of these TCRs are unknown. The sequenced sample was unstimulated CD8+ T cells sorted from spleen or lymph node cells, obtained before transplant. The origin of the receptors is a human donor who was the organ donor for an intestinal transplant. The CDR3 runs from the conserved cysteine through the conserved F or W. The order of the fields is clone size, D gene, V gene, J gene, CDR3 DNA, CDR3 protein. D genes are given only for firm matches. Some rows have no size entry. The others give once, few or many, or a class for an expanded clone.

once,TRBD1,TRBV28,TRBJ2-2,TGTGCCAGCAGTTTTTCTCCGGGACAGGGGGACACCGGGGAGCTGTTTTTT,CASSFSPGQGDTGELFF
.,TRBD1,TRBV5-4,TRBJ1-6,TGTGCCAGCAGCTCAGGATACAGGGGGGCCGAGTCTTCACCCCTCCACTTT,CASSSGYRGAESSPLHF
.,.,TRBV4-1,TRBJ1-1,TGCGCCAGCAGCCAAGGGAATACAGGGGAAGCTTTCTTT,CASSQGNTGEAFF
.,TRBD2,TRBV28,TRBJ2-1,TGTGCCAGCAGTTTTGGGGAGGGTTACTACAATGAGCAGTTCTTC,CASSFGEGYYNEQFF
.,.,TRBV28,TRBJ2-5,TGTGCCGCCAGTACTAACGTCGAAGAGACCCAGTACTTC,CAASTNVEETQYF
.,.,TRBV6-5,TRBJ1-4,TGTGCCAGCAGTTACTCGAAGAGGGTTGGGGAAAAACTGTTTTTT,CASSYSKRVGEKLFF
.,.,TRBV7-2,TRBJ2-6,TGTGCCAGCAGCTTCCTTTCAGGGGTTCCATCTGGGGCCAACGTCCTGACTTTC,CASSFLSGVPSGANVLTF
.,.,TRBV29-1,TRBJ2-1,TGCAGCGTCGAGGGCCCCAGTGAGCAGTTCTTC,CSVEGPSEQFF
.,.,TRBV11-2,TRBJ1-5,TGTGCCAGCAGCTGGGGAGGGGGAGGACCCCAGCATTTT,CASSWGGGGPQHF
.,.,TRBV6-7,TRBJ1-5,TGTGCCAGCAGACCACCACTGTCGAGTAATCAGCCCCAGCATTTT,CASRPPLSSNQPQHF
.,TRBD2,TRBV7-8,TRBJ2-1,TGTGCCAGCAGCTTAGCAGCAGCGGGGGGAGGGTACAATGAGCAGTTCTTC,CASSLAAAGGGYNEQFF
.,TRBD2,TRBV5-6,TRBJ2-3,TGTGCCAGCAGCGAGACTAGCGGGGGGGCCAGGAGCACAGATACGCAGTATTTT,CASSETSGGARSTDTQYF
.,TRBD2,TRBV9,TRBJ2-2,TGTGCCAGCTCAACTCCTAAAGGGCCGGGGGGGCCGGTCGCCGGGGAGCTGTTTTTT,CASSTPKGPGGPVAGELFF
.,.,TRBV19,TRBJ1-6,TGTGCCAGTAGTATCAGCACAACTTACAGGGATGTCATGGATAATTCACCCCTCCACTTT,CASSISTTYRDVMDNSPLHF
.,.,TRBV27,TRBJ1-6,TGTGCCAGCAGCCCTACAGGAACCTATAATTCACCCCTCCACTTT,CASSPTGTYNSPLHF
once,TRBD1,TRBV6-5,TRBJ2-1,TGTGCCAGCAGTTACTCCCAGGGGGCCTACAATGAGCAGTTCTTC,CASSYSQGAYNEQFF
.,TRBD2,TRBV7-6,TRBJ2-1,TGTGCCAGCAGCTTAGGATACGGGGGGAGTACCGATGAGCAGTTCTTC,CASSLGYGGSTDEQFF
.,.,TRBV7-9,TRBJ2-5,TGTGCCAGCAGCCACCGGGACATAAGAGAAAAAGAGACCCAGTACTTC,CASSHRDIREKETQYF
.,TRBD1,TRBV6-4,TRBJ2-2,TGTGCCACCTCCGGGACAGGGGATGCCGGGGAGCTGTTTTTT,CATSGTGDAGELFF
.,.,TRBV7-6,TRBJ2-5,TGTGCCAGCAGCCCCCCGGGGGGCGGGCAAGAGACCCAGTACTTC,CASSPPGGGQETQYF
.,TRBD1,TRBV2,TRBJ2-3,TGTGCCAGCAGGGACAGGGGCTACACAGATACGCAGTATTTT,CASRDRGYTDTQYF
.,TRBD1,TRBV6-5,TRBJ1-1,TGTGCCAGCAAAATCCGGGACAGATTGAACACTGAAGCTTTCTTT,CASKIRDRLNTEAFF
.,TRBD1,TRBV4-3,TRBJ2-1,TGCGCCAGCAGCCAAGTTTCAGGGGGCGATATGAGTGAGCAGTTCTTC,CASSQVSGGDMSEQFF
.,.,TRBV6-1,TRBJ1-5,TGTGCCAGCAGTGACGTCGGCAGGGGAGAACAGCCCCAGCATTTT,CASSDVGRGEQPQHF
.,.,TRBV7-9,TRBJ2-1,TGTGCCAGCAGCTCGGAGGGACTGTCCCTAGTTGATGAGCAGTTCTTC,CASSSEGLSLVDEQFF
few,.,TRBV14,TRBJ1-2,TGTGCCAGCAGCCAAGACTCCTATGGCTACACCTTC,CASSQDSYGYTF
.,TRBD1,TRBV30,TRBJ1-1,TGTGCCTGGAGTACCGGGACAGGGACCACTGAAGCTTTCTTT,CAWSTGTGTTEAFF
.,TRBD2,TRBV5-4,TRBJ2-1,TGTGCCAGCAGCTCCTCCCTTGGCGGGGGGCTGCTTAATGAGCAGTTCTTC,CASSSSLGGGLLNEQFF
.,.,TRBV4-3,TRBJ2-1,TGCGCCAGCAGCCAAGTTCGCCTGGGAGGCTACAATGAGCAGTTCTTC,CASSQVRLGGYNEQFF
.,.,TRBV13,TRBJ1-1,TGTGCCAGCAGCCGGTTATTGGGGGGAGTGACTGAAGCTTTCTTT,CASSRLLGGVTEAFF
.,.,TRBV2,TRBJ2-1,TGTGCCAGCAGTGAGGAGGGGTATGCCTACAATGAGCAGTTCTTC,CASSEEGYAYNEQFF
.,TRBD1,TRBV5-1,TRBJ2-1,TGCGCCAGCAGCTGGGGACAGGGGGCAGGGGATGAGCAGTTCTTC,CASSWGQGAGDEQFF
.,TRBD2,TRBV4-1,TRBJ2-1,TGCGCCAGCAGCCAAGTACTAGCGGGGGGCCGACGGTACAATGAGCAGTTCTTC,CASSQVLAGGRRYNEQFF
.,.,TRBV7-6,TRBJ1-2,TGTGCCAGCAGTTACCGTCTGTCTGCGGTTAACTATGGCTACACCTTC,CASSYRLSAVNYGYTF
.,.,TRBV13,TRBJ1-1,TGTGCCAGCAGCTTACGGGACTGGAACACTGAAGCTTTCTTT,CASSLRDWNTEAFF
large,.,TRBV4-1,TRBJ1-4,TGCGCCAGCAGCCAAGATCTCAGTTCTAATGAAAAACTGTTTTTT,CASSQDLSSNEKLFF
.,.,TRBV5-1,TRBJ1-1,TGCGCCAGCAGCTTAAAGTACAGGGTGAGCACTGAAGCTTTCTTT,CASSLKYRVSTEAFF
.,TRBD1,TRBV18,TRBJ1-2,TGTGCCAGCTCACCCGGACAGGGATATGGCTACACCTTC,CASSPGQGYGYTF
.,TRBD2,TRBV4-1,TRBJ2-5,TGCGCCAGCAGCCATCTCTTTAGCGGGGAAGAGACCCAGTACTTC,CASSHLFSGEETQYF
.,.,TRBV10-1,TRBJ2-5,TGCGCCAGCAGCCACGCAACAGGGATTGGGGAGACCCAGTACTTC,CASSHATGIGETQYF
.,TRBD2,TRBV9,TRBJ2-1,TGTGCCAGCAGCGTAGGGGATAGCGGGGGGGGCTATGAGCAGTTCTTC,CASSVGDSGGGYEQFF
.,TRBD2,TRBV7-9,TRBJ2-2,TGTGCCAGCAGCTTGGGACGGGGGGGCCGGGACACCGGGGAGCTGTTTTTT,CASSLGRGGRDTGELFF
.,TRBD1,TRBV5-1,TRBJ2-2,TGCGCCAGCAGCAAAAGGACAGGGGGTACCGGGGAGCTGTTTTTT,CASSKRTGGTGELFF
.,.,TRBV13,TRBJ2-3,TGTGCCAGCAGTTCTATTGACGGGGGGCCGGAGGGAGATACGCAGTATTTT,CASSSIDGGPEGDTQYF
.,TRBD1,TRBV2,TRBJ2-2,TGTGCCAGCAGCGGGACAGAGAACACCGGGGAGCTGTTTTTT,CASSGTENTGELFF
.,.,TRBV6-1,TRBJ1-2,TGTGCCAGCACCCGGGACTTCTCGGGCTACACCTTC,CASTRDFSGYTF
.,TRBD1,TRBV28,TRBJ2-2,TGTGCCAGCAGCCACAGAAGACTCGGGACAGACACCGGGGAGCTGTTTTTT,CASSHRRLGTDTGELFF
.,.,TRBV2,TRBJ1-5,TGTGCCAGCAGGAGGACAGTCGAAGGTAATCAGCCCCAGCATTTT,CASRRTVEGNQPQHF
.,.,TRBV7-2,TRBJ2-1,TGTGCCAGCAGCCCGCCTAGCGCCTCCTACAATGAGCAGTTCTTC,CASSPPSASYNEQFF
.,.,TRBV5-6,TRBJ2-2,TGTGCCAGCAGCTTGGGGCAGGGGTACACCGGGGAGCTGTTTTTT,CASSLGQGYTGELFF
.,.,TRBV4-3,TRBJ2-3,TGCGCCAGCAGCCAAGATTCGAGTGGTGGCACAGATACGCAGTATTTT,CASSQDSSGGTDTQYF
.,.,TRBV28,TRBJ1-6,TGTGCCAGCAGGGGGGGGGACTATAATTCACCCCTCCACTTT,CASRGGDYNSPLHF
.,.,TRBV6-1,TRBJ1-5,TGTGCCAGCAGTGAAGCGAGGGTTGGTCAGCCCCAGCATTTT,CASSEARVGQPQHF
.,.,TRBV4-1,TRBJ1-2,TGCGCCAGCAGCCCCTCCGGGACAAGTAACTATGGCTACACCTTC,CASSPSGTSNYGYTF
.,.,TRBV27,TRBJ2-3,TGTTCGTCAGATACGCAGTATTTT,CSSDTQYF
once,TRBD2,TRBV30,TRBJ2-1,TGTGCCTGGAGTCCACTAGCGGGCAACTACAATGAGCAGTTCTTC,CAWSPLAGNYNEQFF
.,.,TRBV6-1,TRBJ1-1,TGTGCCAGCAGTGTAGCCGGACAGATTAACACTGAAGCTTTCTTT,CASSVAGQINTEAFF
.,.,TRBV6-1,TRBJ1-2,TGTGCCAGCAGTCCCACTACTGAGTTCTATGGCTACACCTTC,CASSPTTEFYGYTF